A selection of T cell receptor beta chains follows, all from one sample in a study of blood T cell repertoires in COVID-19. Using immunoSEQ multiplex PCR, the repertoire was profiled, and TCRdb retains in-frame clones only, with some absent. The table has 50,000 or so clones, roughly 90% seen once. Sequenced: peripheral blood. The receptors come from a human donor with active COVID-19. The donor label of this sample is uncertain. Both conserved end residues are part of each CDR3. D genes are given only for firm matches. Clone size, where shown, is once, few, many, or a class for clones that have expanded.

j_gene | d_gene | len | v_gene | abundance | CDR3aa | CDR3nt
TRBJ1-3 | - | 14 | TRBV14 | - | CASSQDLRGNTIYF | TGTGCCAGCAGCCAAGATCTACGTGGAAACACCATATATTTT
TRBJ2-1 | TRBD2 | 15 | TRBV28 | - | CASSSTSGGLNEQFF | TGTGCCAGCAGTTCGACTAGCGGGGGCCTCAATGAGCAGTTCTTC
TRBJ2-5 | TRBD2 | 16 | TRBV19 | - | CASSIFGGTYMETQYF | TGTGCCAGTAGTATATTCGGGGGGACCTACATGGAGACCCAGTACTTC
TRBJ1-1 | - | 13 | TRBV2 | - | CASKGNMNTEAFF | TGTGCCAGCAAGGGGAACATGAACACTGAAGCTTTCTTT
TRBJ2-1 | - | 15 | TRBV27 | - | CASSSTGYSYNEQFF | TGTGCCAGCAGTTCGACAGGCTACTCCTACAATGAGCAGTTCTTC
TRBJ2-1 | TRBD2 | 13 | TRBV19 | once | CASSIGGDNEQFF | TGTGCCAGTAGTATTGGGGGGGACAATGAGCAGTTCTTC
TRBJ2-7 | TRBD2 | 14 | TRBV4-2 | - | CASSPGGAAYEQYF | TGTGCCAGCAGCCCCGGGGGGGCCGCTTACGAGCAGTACTTC
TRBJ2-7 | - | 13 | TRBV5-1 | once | CASSFQGIYEQYF | TGCGCCAGCAGCTTCCAGGGTATCTACGAGCAGTACTTC
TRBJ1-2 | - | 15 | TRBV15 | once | CATSAARQISYGYTF | TGTGCCACCAGCGCTGCGAGACAGATAAGCTATGGCTACACCTTC
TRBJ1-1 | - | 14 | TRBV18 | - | CASSLGDGISEAFF | TGTGCCAGCTCACTAGGGGATGGGATCAGTGAAGCTTTCTTT
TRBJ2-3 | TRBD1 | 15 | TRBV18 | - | CASSPQDRSADTQYF | TGTGCCAGCTCACCACAGGACAGGTCAGCAGATACGCAGTATTTT
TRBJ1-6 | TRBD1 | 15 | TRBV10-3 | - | CAISADRAGNSPLHF | TGTGCCATCAGTGCAGACAGGGCGGGAAATTCACCCCTCCACTTT
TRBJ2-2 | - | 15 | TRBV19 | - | CASSIGGLNTGELFF | TGTGCCAGTAGTATTGGGGGACTGAACACCGGGGAGCTGTTTTTT
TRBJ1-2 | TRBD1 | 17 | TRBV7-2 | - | CASSAPGQGHLNYGYTF | TGTGCCAGCAGCGCACCGGGACAGGGGCACCTTAACTATGGCTACACCTTC
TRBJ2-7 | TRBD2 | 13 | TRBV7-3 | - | CASSAGGRREQYF | TGTGCCAGCAGCGCGGGGGGCCGGCGGGAGCAGTACTTC
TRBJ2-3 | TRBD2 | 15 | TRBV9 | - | CASSEGLALTDTQYF | TGTGCCAGCAGCGAGGGACTAGCTTTGACAGATACGCAGTATTTT
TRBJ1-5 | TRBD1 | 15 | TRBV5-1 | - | CASRPGTGRNQPQHF | TGCGCCAGCAGACCCGGGACAGGCCGCAATCAGCCCCAGCATTTT
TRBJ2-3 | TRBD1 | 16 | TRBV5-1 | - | CASSLGRTGGADTQYF | TGCGCCAGCAGCTTGGGCCGGACAGGGGGCGCGGATACGCAGTATTTT
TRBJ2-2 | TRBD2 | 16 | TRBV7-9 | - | CASSPRLAGDTGELFF | TGTGCCAGCAGCCCGCGACTAGCGGGGGACACCGGGGAGCTGTTTTTT
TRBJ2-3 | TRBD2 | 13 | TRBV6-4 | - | CASSSGAADTQYF | TGTGCCAGCAGTAGCGGGGCGGCGGATACGCAGTATTTT
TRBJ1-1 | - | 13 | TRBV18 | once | CASSQSFTGGAFF | TGTGCCAGCTCACAAAGTTTCACAGGTGGGGCTTTCTTT
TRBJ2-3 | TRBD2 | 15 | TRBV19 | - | CASSRGLLADSAQYF | TGTGCCAGTAGTAGGGGGTTGCTAGCGGATTCCGCCCAGTATTTT
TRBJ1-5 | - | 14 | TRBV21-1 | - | CASSNTRRGQPQHF | TGTGCCAGCAGCAACACCCGCCGCGGTCAGCCCCAGCATTTT
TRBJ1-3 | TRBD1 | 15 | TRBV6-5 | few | CASGGKDREGNTIYF | TGTGCCAGCGGGGGGAAGGACAGGGAAGGAAACACCATATATTTT
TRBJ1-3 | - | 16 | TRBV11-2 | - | CASSLVPTTSGNTIYF | TGTGCCAGCAGCTTAGTCCCCACTACCTCTGGAAACACCATATATTTT
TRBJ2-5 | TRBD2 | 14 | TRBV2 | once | CATQLAGGHETQYF | TGTGCCACCCAACTAGCGGGGGGGCATGAGACCCAGTACTTC
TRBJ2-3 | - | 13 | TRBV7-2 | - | CASSLYRADTQYF | TGTGCCAGCAGCTTATACAGGGCAGATACGCAGTATTTT
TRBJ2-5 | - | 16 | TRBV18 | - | CASSPSPQLLQETQYF | TGTGCCAGCTCACCAAGCCCACAACTACTCCAAGAGACCCAGTACTTC
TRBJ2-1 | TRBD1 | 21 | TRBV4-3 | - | CASSQDLIRQGRPSSYNEQFF | TGCGCCAGCAGCCAAGATCTTATCAGACAGGGCCGTCCGAGCTCCTACAATGAGCAGTTCTTC
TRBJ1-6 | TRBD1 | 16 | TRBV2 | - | CASSRTGGSKNSPLHF | TGTGCCAGCAGTCGAACAGGGGGCAGTAAAAATTCACCCCTCCACTTT
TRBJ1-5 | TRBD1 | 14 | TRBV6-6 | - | CASRTTGDNQPQHF | TGTGCCAGCAGGACAACAGGGGATAATCAGCCCCAGCATTTT
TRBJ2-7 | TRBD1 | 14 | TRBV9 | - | CASSARTGVGEQYF | TGTGCCAGCAGCGCGAGGACAGGGGTGGGGGAGCAGTACTTC
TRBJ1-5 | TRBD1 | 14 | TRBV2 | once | CASSRTGHNQPQHF | TGTGCCAGCAGTAGGACAGGACACAATCAGCCCCAGCATTTT
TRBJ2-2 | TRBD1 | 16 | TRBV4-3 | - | CASSQAPTGDIGELFF | TGCGCCAGCAGCCAGGCCCCGACAGGGGACATCGGGGAGCTGTTTTTT
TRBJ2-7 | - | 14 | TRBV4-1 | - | CASSQSQGTYEQYF | TGCGCCAGCAGCCAAAGTCAGGGTACCTACGAGCAGTACTTC
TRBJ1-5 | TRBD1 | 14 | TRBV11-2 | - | CASSGQGGGQPQHF | TGTGCCAGCAGCGGACAGGGAGGGGGTCAGCCCCAGCATTTT
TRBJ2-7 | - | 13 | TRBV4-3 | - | CASSQGQEYEQYF | TGCGCCAGCAGCCAAGGACAGGAGTACGAGCAGTACTTC
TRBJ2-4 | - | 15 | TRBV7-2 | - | CASSLEGREENIQYF | TGTGCCAGCAGCTTAGAGGGCAGGGAGGAAAACATTCAGTACTTC
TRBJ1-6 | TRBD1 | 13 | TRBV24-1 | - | CATRRDRDSPLHF | TGTGCCACCAGACGGGACAGGGATTCACCCCTCCACTTT
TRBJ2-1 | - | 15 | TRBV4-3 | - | CASSQEFQGWDEQFF | TGCGCCAGCAGCCAAGAATTTCAGGGCTGGGATGAGCAGTTCTTC
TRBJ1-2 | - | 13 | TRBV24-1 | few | CATSEGGPYGYTF | TGTGCCACCAGTGAAGGGGGTCCCTATGGCTACACCTTC
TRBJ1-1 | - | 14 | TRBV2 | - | CASSELQLNTEAFF | TGTGCCAGCAGTGAGCTACAGTTGAACACTGAAGCTTTCTTT
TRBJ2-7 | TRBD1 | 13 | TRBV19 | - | CASSYGTAYEQYF | TGTGCCAGTAGTTACGGGACAGCCTACGAGCAGTACTTC
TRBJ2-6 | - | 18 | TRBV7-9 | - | CASSLGVQGRSGANVLTF | TGTGCCAGCAGCTTAGGGGTGCAGGGAAGGTCCGGGGCCAACGTCCTGACTTTC
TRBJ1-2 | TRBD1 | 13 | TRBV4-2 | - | CASSPPTGTGYTF | TGTGCCAGCAGCCCACCGACAGGGACTGGCTACACCTTC
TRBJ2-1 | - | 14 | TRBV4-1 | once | CASSQVGFGSEQFF | TGCGCCAGCAGCCAAGTTGGTTTCGGTAGTGAGCAGTTCTTC
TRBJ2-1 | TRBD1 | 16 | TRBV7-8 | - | CASSWGPGQGDNEQFF | TGTGCCAGCAGCTGGGGTCCGGGACAGGGGGACAATGAGCAGTTCTTC
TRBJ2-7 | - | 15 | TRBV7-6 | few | CASSLYAGPDYEQYF | TGTGCCAGCAGCTTATATGCGGGGCCAGACTACGAGCAGTACTTC
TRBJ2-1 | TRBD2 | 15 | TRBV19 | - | CASTLSGVVYNEQFF | TGTGCCAGTACGTTAAGCGGGGTTGTCTACAATGAGCAGTTCTTC
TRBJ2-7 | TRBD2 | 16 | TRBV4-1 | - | CASSHDQRSGGYEQYF | TGCGCCAGCAGCCACGACCAGAGAAGCGGGGGTTACGAGCAGTACTTC
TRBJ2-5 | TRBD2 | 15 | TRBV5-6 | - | CASSFGLAGQETQYF | TGTGCCAGCAGCTTCGGGTTAGCGGGACAAGAGACCCAGTACTTC
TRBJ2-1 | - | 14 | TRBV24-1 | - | CATSDWSSGNEQFF | TGTGCCACCAGTGATTGGAGTAGCGGTAACGAGCAGTTCTTC